Listed below are T cell receptor beta chains from one sample, sequenced in a study of tumor-infiltrating lymphocytes in primary liver carcinoma. TCRdb independently ran MiXCR on the multiplex PCR reads; one entry per CDR3 protein. In the table there are 100,000 to 120,000 distinct CDR3 sequences, around 80% of which are singletons. Sequenced input: liver tumor tissue from sampling region 3. These TCRs come from a man aged 35 to 55 with primary liver carcinoma and hepatitis B virus infection. Both conserved end residues are part of each CDR3. D genes are given only for firm matches. Clone sizes are given selectively: once, few, many, or a class where the clone is expanded.

many	TRBV29-1	.	TRBJ2-7	CSATTGTYEQYF	TGCAGCGCCACGACAGGTACCTACGAGCAGTACTTC
.	TRBV4-3	.	TRBJ2-6	CARNDGNSGANVLTF	TGCGCCAGGAATGACGGAAACTCTGGGGCCAACGTCCTGACTTTC
.	TRBV5-5	.	TRBJ1-1	CASSYQQGTLAIEAFF	TGTGCCAGCAGCTACCAGCAGGGAACTTTGGCCATTGAGGCTTTCTTT
.	TRBV29-1	.	TRBJ2-1	CIVFKNEQFF	TGCATCGTTTTCAAGAATGAGCAGTTCTTC
once	TRBV5-6	.	TRBJ2-3	CASSLHRGHGDTRYF	TGTGCCAGCAGCTTGCACCGGGGCCACGGGGATACGCGGTATTTT
.	TRBV6-1	.	TRBJ2-6	CASSEQGRVIILTF	TGTGCCAGCAGTGAACAGGGAAGGGTCATCATCCTGACTTTC
medium-sized	TRBV29-1	.	TRBJ1-5	CSVELGAGQPQHF	TGCAGCGTTGAGTTGGGGGCAGGGCAGCCCCAGCATTTT
.	TRBV6-5	.	TRBJ2-7	CANIGPVGGEQYF	TGTGCCAACATCGGACCAGTTGGGGGCGAGCAGTATTTC
few	TRBV2	TRBD2	TRBJ2-5	CTSSGPAGGETQYF	TGTACCAGCAGTGGCCCAGCGGGAGGGGAGACCCAGTACTTC
.	TRBV6-6	.	TRBJ2-6	CASRVGGLSSGANLLTF	TGTGCCAGCAGGGTTGGGGGTCTATCCTCTGGGGCCAACCTTCTGACTTTC
.	TRBV29-1	.	TRBJ2-3	CSVRISGSWKDTQYF	TGCAGCGTACGGATTAGTGGGAGTTGGAAAGATACACAGTATTTT
.	TRBV4-1	TRBD2	TRBJ2-3	CASSQDTAGDMQYF	TGCGCCAGCAGCCAAGATACAGCGGGGGATATGCAGTATTTT
.	TRBV29-1	TRBD2	TRBJ2-2	CSPADGGDLNTGELFF	TGCAGCCCCGCCGACGGGGGGGACTTGAACACCGGGGAACTGTTTTTT
.	TRBV11-2	.	TRBJ2-5	CASSPVGLDPETHYF	TGTGCCAGCAGCCCCGTCGGGCTGGACCCAGAGACCCATTACTTC
.	TRBV11-1	.	TRBJ2-3	CDSSSRGSSVGVRTDTHYF	TGTGACAGCAGCTCTAGGGGAAGCTCTGTTGGAGTCCGCACAGATACGCACTATTTT
.	TRBV6-5	TRBD2	TRBJ2-3	CAINPRLAGTDTQYF	TGTGCCATCAACCCAAGACTAGCGGGAACAGATACGCAGTACTTT
many	TRBV30	TRBD1	TRBJ2-4	CAWSVLGTGTIQYF	TGTGCCTGGAGTGTACTCGGGACAGGGACCATTCAGTACTTC
.	TRBV29-1	.	TRBJ2-2	CSVGMWGAGSGELFF	.
.	TRBV10-3	.	TRBJ1-5	CAITESTGQPQNF	TGTGCCATCACTGAGTCGACAGGTCAGCCCCAGAATTTT
.	TRBV10-3	.	TRBJ1-6	CAISGASEGAYNNSPLHF	TGTGCCATCAGTGGGGCGAGCGAGGGCGCGTATAATAATTCACCCCTCCACTTT